This is a list of T cell receptor beta chains from one sample in a study of siplizumab effects on memory and regulatory T cells. Data came from immunoSEQ multiplex PCR; TCRdb stores just in-frame clones and leaves some out. The profile shows more than 95,000 clones, approximately 94% of them singletons. The sample was non-Treg CD4+ T cells sorted from blood. All receptors come from a human donor in good health. Each CDR3 is given with its conserved first and last residue. The D gene is left open where the match is weak. Size values are once, few and many counts, or a class for expanded clones, and some rows have none.

>TRBV19|NA|TRBJ1-3|NA
CASSIGNTIYF
TGTGCCAGTAGTATTGGAAACACCATATATTTT
>TRBV5-1|NA|TRBJ2-3|NA
CASTEVVGTDTQYF
TGCGCCAGCACGGAGGTAGTCGGCACAGATACGCAGTATTTT
>TRBV6-5|NA|TRBJ2-7|TRBD2
CASNPKASGSYEQYF
TGTGCCAGCAACCCTAAGGCTAGCGGGTCATACGAGCAGTACTTC
>TRBV7-2|NA|TRBJ2-1|NA
CASSLEAAPGEQFF
TGTGCCAGCAGCTTAGAAGCAGCCCCAGGGGAGCAGTTCTTC
>TRBV18|once|TRBJ2-2|NA
CASSTDTGELFF
TGTGCCAGCTCAACAGATACCGGGGAGCTGTTTTTT
>TRBV4-1|NA|TRBJ2-1|TRBD2
CASSQVIAGVTSPYNEQFF
TGCGCCAGCAGCCAAGTGATAGCGGGAGTGACCTCCCCCTACAATGAGCAGTTCTTC
>TRBV27|NA|TRBJ2-3|NA
CASSLDRPPDTDTQYF
TGTGCCAGCAGTTTAGACAGACCTCCTGACACAGATACGCAGTATTTT
>TRBV6-5|NA|TRBJ1-1|NA
CASSLRGDMNTEAFF
TGTGCCAGCAGTTTGAGGGGAGACATGAACACTGAAGCTTTCTTT
>TRBV6-4|NA|TRBJ1-2|NA
CASSDRYYGYTF
TGTGCCAGCAGTGACCGTTACTATGGCTACACCTTC
>TRBV6-1|NA|TRBJ2-7|NA
CASSEQRNSYEQYF
TGTGCCAGCAGTGAACAGCGGAACTCCTACGAGCAGTACTTC
>TRBV6-4|NA|TRBJ2-7|NA
CASSDIGVSYEQYF
TGTGCCAGCAGTGATATAGGGGTTTCCTACGAGCAGTACTTC
>TRBV7-9|NA|TRBJ2-7|NA
CASSFWQGNYEQYF
TGTGCCAGCAGCTTCTGGCAGGGGAACTACGAGCAGTACTTC
>TRBV5-1|NA|TRBJ1-4|NA
CASSLLTATNEKLFF
TGCGCCAGCAGCTTACTCACTGCAACTAATGAAAAACTGTTTTTT
>TRBV15|NA|TRBJ2-7|TRBD1
CATSRGTGTEYEQYF
TGTGCCACCAGCAGAGGAACCGGGACAGAGTACGAGCAGTACTTC
>TRBV20-1|few|TRBJ1-2|NA
CSASYPGVPF
TGCAGTGCTAGTTACCCGGGGGTCCCCTTC
>TRBV7-2|once|TRBJ1-4|NA
CASSLVAGLEKLFF
TGTGCCAGCAGCTTAGTGGCAGGTCTTGAAAAACTGTTTTTT
>TRBV18|NA|TRBJ1-1|NA
CASSYRRVDTEAFF
TGTGCCAGCTCATATCGGAGGGTGGACACTGAAGCTTTCTTT
>TRBV10-3|NA|TRBJ1-2|NA
CAISDGWGYTF
TGTGCCATCAGTGATGGATGGGGCTACACCTTC
>TRBV27|NA|TRBJ2-2|NA
CASSLSTFRSANTGELFF
TGTGCCAGCAGTTTATCGACCTTCAGGAGTGCGAACACCGGGGAGCTGTTTTTT
>TRBV21-1|once|TRBJ2-5|NA
CASGPETQYF
TGTGCCAGCGGGCCAGAGACCCAGTACTTC
>TRBV2|few|TRBJ2-3|NA
CASSRDPTDTQYF
TGTGCCAGCAGCAGGGATCCCACAGATACGCAGTATTTT
>TRBV11-2|NA|TRBJ2-2|NA
CASSWASGNTGELFF
TGTGCCAGCAGCTGGGCATCCGGGAACACCGGGGAGCTGTTTTTT
>TRBV19|NA|TRBJ1-1|NA
CASSIRQNTEAFF
TGTGCCAGTAGTATCAGGCAGAACACTGAAGCTTTCTTT
>TRBV18|NA|TRBJ2-5|NA
CASSPRTAQETQYF
TGTGCCAGCTCACCGCGTACGGCTCAAGAGACCCAGTACTTC
>TRBV5-1|NA|TRBJ2-2|NA
CASSSTIRVGELFF
TGCGCCAGCAGCTCGACAATCAGGGTGGGGGAGCTGTTTTTT
>TRBV18|NA|TRBJ1-2|NA
CASSPPVLVYGYTF
TGTGCCAGCTCACCACCTGTCTTAGTTTACGGCTACACCTTC
>TRBV7-9|NA|TRBJ1-2|NA
CASSLRQGEGYTF
TGTGCCAGCAGCTTACGGCAGGGAGAAGGCTACACCTTC
>TRBV29-1|NA|TRBJ2-7|NA
CSGRTNSYEQYF
TGCAGCGGCCGGACAAATAGCTACGAGCAGTACTTC